The source of this T cell receptor (beta chain) is a study of cytomegalovirus exposure and HLA in healthy donors. Study-wide background: Per a later analysis, the roughly 690 first-cohort and some 130 validation repertoires shared one platform.

The donors were in the roughly 130-subject validation cohort, distinct from the approximately 730-subject first cohort. CDR3 length: 14 residues. V was clipped by 4 bases and J by 2 bases; unmatched bases: 5. CDR1 is SEHNR, CDR2 FQNEAQ, per germline (reference sequence). TCRdb's copy holds only in-frame clones and misses some; the assay was immunoSEQ multiplex PCR. In the table there are roughly 150,000 clones, around 92% of which are singletons. The source material was PBMCs. The V gene is TRBV7-9, the J gene TRBJ2-7; 7 bases line up with TRBD1. This sequence originates from a young woman in good health and CMV-seropositive. CDR3 loop: CASSSRDSPYEQYF. The CDR3, as DNA: TGTGCCAGCAGCTCTCGGGACAGTCCCTACGAGCAGTACTTC.